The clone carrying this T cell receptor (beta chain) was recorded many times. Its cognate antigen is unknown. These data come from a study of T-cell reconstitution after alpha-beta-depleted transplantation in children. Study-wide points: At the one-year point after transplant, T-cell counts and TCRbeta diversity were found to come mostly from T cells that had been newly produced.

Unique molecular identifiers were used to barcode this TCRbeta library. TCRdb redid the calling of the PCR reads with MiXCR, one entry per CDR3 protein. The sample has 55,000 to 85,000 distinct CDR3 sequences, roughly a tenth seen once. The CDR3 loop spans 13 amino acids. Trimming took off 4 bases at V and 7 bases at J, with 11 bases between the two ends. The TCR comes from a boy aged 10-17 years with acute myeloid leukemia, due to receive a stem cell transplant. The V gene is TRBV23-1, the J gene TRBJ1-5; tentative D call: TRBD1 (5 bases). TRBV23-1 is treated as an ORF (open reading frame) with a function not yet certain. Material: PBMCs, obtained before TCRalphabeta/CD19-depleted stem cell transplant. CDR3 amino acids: CASSRRGRQPQHF. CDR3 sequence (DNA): TGCGCCAGCAGTCGAAGGGGAAGGCAGCCCCAGCATTTT.